The sequence of this T cell receptor (beta chain) was determined in a study of T cells after yellow fever vaccination. General study points: Contamination of FACS-sorted repertoires by abundant clonotypes from the bulk population could occur. Clonotypes appearing in both CD4 and CD8 compartments existed, and their share was small.

About this clonotype: As yet, its antigen is unknown.

They built TCR cDNA with 5'RACE template switching, a step that put in a universal primer site and UMIs. TCRdb independently ran MiXCR on the 5' RACE reads; one entry per CDR3 protein. The sample has about 360,000 distinct CDR3 sequences, more than 5.5% seen once; the top ten hold 15%. The material sequenced was PBMCs, taken 5 days after the yellow fever booster vaccination. This clonotype was sampled from a man aged 25-45 years who received the YFV17D yellow fever vaccine.

CDR3 in amino acids: CASSLGGPRDEQYF. In DNA, the CDR3 is TGTGCCAGCAGCTTAGGGGGACCCCGAGACGAGCAGTACTTC. The V call is TRBV7-8, the J call TRBJ2-7; perhaps D is TRBD1 or TRBD2 (5 bases each). This CDR3 has 14 amino acids. Germline V lookup: CDR1 SGHVS, CDR2 FQNEAQ. V gave up 1 base and J gave up 5 bases, with 12 bases separating them.